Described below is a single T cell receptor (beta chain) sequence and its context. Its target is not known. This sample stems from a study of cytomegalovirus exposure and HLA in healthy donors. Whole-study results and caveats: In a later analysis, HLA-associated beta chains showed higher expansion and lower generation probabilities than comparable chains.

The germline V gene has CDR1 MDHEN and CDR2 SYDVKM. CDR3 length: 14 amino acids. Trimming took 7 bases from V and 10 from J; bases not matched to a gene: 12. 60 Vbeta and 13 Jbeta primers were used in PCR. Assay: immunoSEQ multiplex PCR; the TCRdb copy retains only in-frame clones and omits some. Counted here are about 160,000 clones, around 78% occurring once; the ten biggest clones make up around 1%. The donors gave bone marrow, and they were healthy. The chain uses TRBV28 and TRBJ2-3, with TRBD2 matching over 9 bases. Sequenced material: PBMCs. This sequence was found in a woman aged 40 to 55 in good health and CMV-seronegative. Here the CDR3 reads CASTGLIAGEAQYF. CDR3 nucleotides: TGTGCCAGCACCGGGCTGATAGCGGGAGAGGCGCAGTATTTT.